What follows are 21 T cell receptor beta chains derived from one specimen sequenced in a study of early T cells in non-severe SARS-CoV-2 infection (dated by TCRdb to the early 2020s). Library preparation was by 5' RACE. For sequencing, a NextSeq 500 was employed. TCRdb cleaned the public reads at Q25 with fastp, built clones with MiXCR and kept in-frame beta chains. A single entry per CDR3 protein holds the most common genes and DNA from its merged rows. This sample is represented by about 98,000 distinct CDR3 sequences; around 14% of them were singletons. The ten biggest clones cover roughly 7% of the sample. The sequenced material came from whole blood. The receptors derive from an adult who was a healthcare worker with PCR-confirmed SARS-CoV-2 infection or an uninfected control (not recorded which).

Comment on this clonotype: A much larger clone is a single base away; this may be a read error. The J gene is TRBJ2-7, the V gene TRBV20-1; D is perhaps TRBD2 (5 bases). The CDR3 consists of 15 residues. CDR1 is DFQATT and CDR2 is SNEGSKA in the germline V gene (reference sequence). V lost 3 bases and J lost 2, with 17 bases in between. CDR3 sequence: CSASPEVQAAYEQYF. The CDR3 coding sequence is TGCAGTGCTAGCCCGGAGGTGCAGGCAGCCTACGAGCAGTACTTC.

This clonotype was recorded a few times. The CDR3 spells CASSLDSTGYGANVLTF. The CDR3 nucleotides are TGTGCCAGCAGTTTAGATTCGACAGGGTATGGGGCCAACGTCCTGACTTTC. This chain connects TRBV28 to TRBJ2-6, with 7 positions matching TRBD1. The trim removed 2 bases at V and 3 bases at J, leaving 7 bases unmatched. Germline CDR1 is MDHEN and CDR2 is SYDVKM. CDR3 size: 17 residues.

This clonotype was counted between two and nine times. In nucleotides, the CDR3 is TGTGCCAGTAGTATTGAGGGGAGGGACGAGCAGTACTTC. Translated: CASSIEGRDEQYF. The chain recombines TRBV19 with TRBJ2-7; 7 nucleotides agree with TRBD2. With 3 bases clipped from V and 5 bases from J, the junction kept 4 bases outside the gene matches. This CDR3 spans 13 amino acids. Germline values: CDR1 LNHDA, CDR2 SQIVND (reference sequence).

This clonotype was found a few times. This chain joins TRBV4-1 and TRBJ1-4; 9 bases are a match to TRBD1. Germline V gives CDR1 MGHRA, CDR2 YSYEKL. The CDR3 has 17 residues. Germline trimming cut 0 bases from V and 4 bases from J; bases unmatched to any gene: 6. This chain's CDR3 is CASSQDYRGLGNEKLFF. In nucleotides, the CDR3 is TGCGCCAGCAGCCAAGATTACAGGGGGCTCGGTAATGAAAAACTGTTTTTT.

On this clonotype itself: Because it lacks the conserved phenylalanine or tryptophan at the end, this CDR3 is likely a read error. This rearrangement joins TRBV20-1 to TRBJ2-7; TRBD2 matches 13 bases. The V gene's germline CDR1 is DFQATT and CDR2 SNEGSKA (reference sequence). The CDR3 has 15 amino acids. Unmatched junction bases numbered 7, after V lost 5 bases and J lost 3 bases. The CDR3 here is CSAPGTSGTRYEQYI. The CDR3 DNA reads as TGCAGTGCTCCCGGGACTAGCGGGACACGCTACGAGCAGTACATC.

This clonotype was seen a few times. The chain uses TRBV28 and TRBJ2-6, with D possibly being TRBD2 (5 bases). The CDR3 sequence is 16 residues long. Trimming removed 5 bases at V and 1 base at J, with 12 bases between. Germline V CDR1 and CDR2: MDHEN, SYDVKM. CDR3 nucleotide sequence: TGTGCCAGCAGTCCCCCCCGAGGGTCTGGGGCCAACGTCCTGACTTTC. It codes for CASSPPRGSGANVLTF.

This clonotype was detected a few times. This chain's CDR3 is CASSWGAGNSPLHF. CDR3 nucleotide sequence: TGTGCCAGCAGTTGGGGGGCGGGTAATTCACCCCTCCACTTT. The V call is TRBV3-1, the J call TRBJ1-6, with a tentative D call TRBD1 (6 bases). The CDR3 runs 14 residues. V lost 6 bases to trimming and J lost 6 bases, with 12 bases between them. The germline CDR1 and CDR2 sequences are LGHDT and YNNKEL (reference sequence).

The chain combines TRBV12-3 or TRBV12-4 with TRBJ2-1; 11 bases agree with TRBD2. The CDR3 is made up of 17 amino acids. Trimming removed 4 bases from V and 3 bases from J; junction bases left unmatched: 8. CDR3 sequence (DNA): TGTGCCAGCAGTTCCGTTCGAGGGACTAGCGGCTACAATGAGCAGTTCTTC. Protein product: CASSSVRGTSGYNEQFF.

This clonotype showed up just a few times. The CDR3 is CASSPYGTSTDTQYF. DNA of the CDR3: TGTGCCAGCAGCCCCTATGGGACAAGCACAGATACGCAGTATTTT. The chain links TRBV11-2 to TRBJ2-3; tentatively, D is TRBD1 (6 bases). This CDR3 spans 15 amino acids. Germline CDR1 is SGHAT and CDR2 is FQNNGV. V shed 5 bases and J shed 0 bases, with 12 bases lying between them. Combining the CDR3 with reference TRBV11-2 and TRBJ2-3 gives the whole variable domain EAGVAQSPRYKIIEKRQSVAFWCNPISGHATLYWYQQILGQGPKLLIQFQNNGVVDDSQLPKDRFSAERLKGVDSTLKIQPAKLEDSAVYLCASSPYGTSTDTQYFGPGTRLTVL.

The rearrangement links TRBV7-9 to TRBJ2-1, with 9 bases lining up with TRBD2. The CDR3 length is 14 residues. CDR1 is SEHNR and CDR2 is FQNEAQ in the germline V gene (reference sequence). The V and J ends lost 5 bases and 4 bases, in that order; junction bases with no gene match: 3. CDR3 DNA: TGTGCCAGCAGCCCAGCGGGAGGTTACAATGAGCAGTTCTTC. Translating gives CASSPAGGYNEQFF.

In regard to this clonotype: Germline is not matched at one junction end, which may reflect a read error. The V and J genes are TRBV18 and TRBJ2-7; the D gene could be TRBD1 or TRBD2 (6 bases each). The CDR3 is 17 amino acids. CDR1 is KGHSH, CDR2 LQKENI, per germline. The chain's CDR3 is CANSHGGGQKSSYEQYF. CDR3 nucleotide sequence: TGTGCCAACTCACACGGGGGTGGACAGAAAAGCTCCTACGAGCAGTACTTC.

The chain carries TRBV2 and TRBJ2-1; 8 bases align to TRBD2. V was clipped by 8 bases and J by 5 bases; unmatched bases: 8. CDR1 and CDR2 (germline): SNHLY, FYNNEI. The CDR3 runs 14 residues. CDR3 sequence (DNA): TGTGCCAGCGGGAGCGGGAGACCCGACAATGAGCAGTTCTTC. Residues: CASGSGRPDNEQFF.

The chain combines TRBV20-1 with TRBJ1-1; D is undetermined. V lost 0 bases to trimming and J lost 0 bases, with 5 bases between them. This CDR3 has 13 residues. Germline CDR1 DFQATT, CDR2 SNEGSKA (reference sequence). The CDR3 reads CSARDTLNTEAFF. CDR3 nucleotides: TGCAGTGCTAGAGATACCCTGAACACTGAAGCTTTCTTT.

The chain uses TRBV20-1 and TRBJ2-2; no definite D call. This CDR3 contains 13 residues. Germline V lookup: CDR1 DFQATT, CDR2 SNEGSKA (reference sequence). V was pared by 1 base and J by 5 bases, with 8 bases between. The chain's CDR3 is CSARAPVTGELFF. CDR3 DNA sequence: TGCAGTGCTAGAGCCCCTGTAACCGGGGAGCTGTTTTTT.

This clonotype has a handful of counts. In DNA, the CDR3 is TGCGCCAGCAGCCGGGGACAGAGATCTAACTATGGCTACACCTTC. Protein sequence: CASSRGQRSNYGYTF. V usage is TRBV5-1 and J usage is TRBJ1-2, with 7 bases lining up with TRBD1. The CDR3 loop spans 15 amino acids. The germline V gene encodes CDR1 SGHRS and CDR2 YFSETQ. The V gene end was trimmed by 4 bases and the J gene end by 0 bases; junction bases not matched to a gene: 6.

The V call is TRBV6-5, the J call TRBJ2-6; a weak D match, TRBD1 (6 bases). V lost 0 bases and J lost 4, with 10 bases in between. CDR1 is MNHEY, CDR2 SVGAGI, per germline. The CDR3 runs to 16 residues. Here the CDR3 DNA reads TGTGCCAGCAGTTACTCACGGGGACACGGGGCCAACGTCCTGACTTTC. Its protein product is CASSYSRGHGANVLTF.

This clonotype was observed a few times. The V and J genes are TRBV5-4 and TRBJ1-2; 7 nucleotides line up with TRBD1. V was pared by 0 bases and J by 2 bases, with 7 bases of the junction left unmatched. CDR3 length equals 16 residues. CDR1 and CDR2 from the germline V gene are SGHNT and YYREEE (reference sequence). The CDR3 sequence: CASSLDRGLLNYGYTF. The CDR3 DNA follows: TGTGCCAGCAGCTTGGACAGGGGTCTTCTGAACTATGGCTACACCTTC.

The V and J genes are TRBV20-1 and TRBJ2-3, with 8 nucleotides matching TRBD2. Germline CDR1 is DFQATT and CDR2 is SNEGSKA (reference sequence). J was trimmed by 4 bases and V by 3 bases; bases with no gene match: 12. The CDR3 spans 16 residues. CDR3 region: CSARRAGVMEADTQYF. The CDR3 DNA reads TGCAGTGCTAGGCGAGCGGGAGTGATGGAAGCAGATACGCAGTATTTT.

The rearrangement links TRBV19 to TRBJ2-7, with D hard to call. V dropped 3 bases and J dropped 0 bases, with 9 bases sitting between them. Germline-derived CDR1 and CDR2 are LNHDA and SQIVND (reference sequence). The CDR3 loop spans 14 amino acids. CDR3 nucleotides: TGTGCCAGTAGTATTCGAGACACCTCCTACGAGCAGTACTTC. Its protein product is CASSIRDTSYEQYF.

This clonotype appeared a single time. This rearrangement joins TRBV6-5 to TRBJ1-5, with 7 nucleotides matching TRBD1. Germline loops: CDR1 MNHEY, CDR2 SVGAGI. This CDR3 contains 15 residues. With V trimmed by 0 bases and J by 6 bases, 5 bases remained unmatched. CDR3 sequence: CASSYSRQGSQPQHF. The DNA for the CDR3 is TGTGCCAGCAGTTACTCGCGACAGGGAAGTCAGCCCCAGCATTTT.

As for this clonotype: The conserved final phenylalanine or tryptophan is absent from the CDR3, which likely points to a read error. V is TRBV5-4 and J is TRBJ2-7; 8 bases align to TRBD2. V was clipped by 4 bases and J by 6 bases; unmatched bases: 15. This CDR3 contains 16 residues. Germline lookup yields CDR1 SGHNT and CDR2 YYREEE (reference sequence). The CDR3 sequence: CASSQGVSAGEGEQYL. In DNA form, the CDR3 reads TGTGCCAGCAGCCAAGGGGTGTCAGCGGGAGAGGGCGAGCAGTACTTG.